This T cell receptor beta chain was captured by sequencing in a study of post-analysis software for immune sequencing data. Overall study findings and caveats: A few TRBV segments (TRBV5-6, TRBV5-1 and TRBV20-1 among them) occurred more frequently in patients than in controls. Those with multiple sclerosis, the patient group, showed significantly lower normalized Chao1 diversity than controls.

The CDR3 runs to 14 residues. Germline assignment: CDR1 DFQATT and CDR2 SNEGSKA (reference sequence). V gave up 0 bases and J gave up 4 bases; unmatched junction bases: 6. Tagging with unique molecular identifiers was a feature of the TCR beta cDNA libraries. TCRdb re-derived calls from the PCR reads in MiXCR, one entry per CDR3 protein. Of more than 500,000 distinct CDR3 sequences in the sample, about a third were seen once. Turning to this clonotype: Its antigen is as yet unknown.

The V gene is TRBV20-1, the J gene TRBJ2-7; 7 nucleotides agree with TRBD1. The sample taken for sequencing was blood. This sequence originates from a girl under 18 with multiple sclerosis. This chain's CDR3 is CSARDPTGEYEQYF. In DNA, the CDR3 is TGCAGTGCTAGAGATCCCACAGGGGAGTACGAGCAGTACTTC.